Listed below are T cell receptor beta chains from one sample, sequenced in a study of PD-1 blockade in mismatch repair-deficient tumors. The method was immunoSEQ multiplex PCR; TCRdb's version includes in-frame clones alone and lacks a portion of them. The profile shows fewer than 45,000 clones, 85% of them singletons. Sequences were derived from peripheral blood, sampled about 81 weeks after starting pembrolizumab. All receptors come from an adult with mismatch repair-deficient cancer. CDR3s include the opening cysteine and the closing phenylalanine or tryptophan. The D gene is left open where the match is weak. Some rows have no size entry. The others give once, few or many, or a class for an expanded clone.

j_gene,abundance,d_gene,v_gene,CDR3aa,CDR3nt
TRBJ1-4,.,TRBD1,TRBV15,CATSGGQANEKLFF,TGTGCCACCAGTGGGGGACAGGCTAATGAAAAACTGTTTTTT
TRBJ2-7,few,TRBD1,TRBV2,CATMGQGRQEQYF,TGTGCCACTATGGGACAGGGAAGGCAGGAGCAGTACTTC
TRBJ1-2,.,TRBD1,TRBV9,CASSGQGRGGYTF,TGTGCCAGCAGCGGACAGGGGCGGGGTGGCTACACCTTC
TRBJ2-5,.,.,TRBV29-1,CSVFTGKETQYF,TGCAGCGTATTTACAGGGAAAGAGACCCAGTACTTC
TRBJ2-7,.,.,TRBV19,CASSIAVRLNYEQYF,TGTGCCAGTAGTATAGCTGTACGGTTAAACTACGAGCAGTACTTC
TRBJ1-4,.,.,TRBV7-7,CASSYTVGEKLFF,TGTGCTAGCAGCTATACGGTCGGTGAAAAACTGTTTTTT
TRBJ2-2,few,.,TRBV2,CASSDYTGELFF,TGTGCCAGCAGTGATTACACCGGGGAGCTGTTTTTT
TRBJ2-1,.,TRBD2,TRBV29-1,CSVEGGGGRVTYNEQFF,TGCAGCGTTGAAGGTGGGGGAGGGAGAGTAACCTACAATGAGCAGTTCTTC
TRBJ2-2,.,TRBD1,TRBV12-5,CASGRTGGTGELFF,TGTGCTAGTGGGCGGACAGGGGGCACCGGGGAGCTGTTTTTT
TRBJ1-2,.,.,TRBV21-1,CASSKKVPTDMSYGYTF,TGTGCCAGCAGCAAAAAAGTCCCTACGGACATGTCCTATGGCTACACCTTC
TRBJ2-7,.,TRBD2,TRBV5-4,CASNPRGGSYEQYF,TGTGCCAGCAACCCTCGTGGCGGGAGTTACGAGCAGTACTTC
TRBJ1-1,.,TRBD1,TRBV7-9,CASSTQGALNTEAFF,TGTGCCAGCAGCACCCAGGGGGCACTGAACACTGAAGCTTTCTTT
TRBJ2-1,.,.,TRBV10-3,CAISDTLEGHEQFF,TGTGCCATCAGTGACACCCTCGAGGGGCATGAGCAGTTCTTC
TRBJ2-7,.,TRBD2,TRBV27,CASSLLTSGLSYEQYF,TGTGCCAGCAGTTTACTCACTAGCGGACTCTCCTACGAGCAGTACTTC
TRBJ2-5,.,.,TRBV29-1,CSVGIDMGPETQYF,TGCAGCGTGGGGATCGACATGGGACCAGAGACCCAGTACTTC
TRBJ1-1,.,.,TRBV29-1,CSVALLNTEAFF,TGCAGCGTTGCTTTACTTAACACTGAAGCTTTCTTT
TRBJ1-1,.,.,TRBV5-8,CASSPPQSGGPPTDTEAFF,TGTGCCAGCAGTCCGCCCCAATCTGGGGGACCCCCCACTGACACTGAAGCTTTCTTT
TRBJ2-1,.,.,TRBV19,CASSISWRYNEQFF,TGTGCCAGTAGTATTAGTTGGCGCTACAATGAGCAGTTCTTC
TRBJ2-2,few,.,TRBV18,CASSRQANTGELFF,TGTGCCAGCTCAAGACAGGCGAACACCGGGGAGCTGTTTTTT
TRBJ1-2,.,.,TRBV10-3,CAIRRPGPNNYGYTF,TGTGCCATCAGACGCCCGGGACCGAATAACTATGGCTACACCTTC
TRBJ1-2,.,TRBD1,TRBV14,CASSRPTMNRGGYTF,TGTGCCAGCAGCCGCCCGACAATGAACAGGGGCGGCTACACCTTC
TRBJ2-1,.,.,TRBV6-1,CASRFEDPGGEQFF,TGTGCCAGTAGGTTTGAGGACCCTGGGGGTGAGCAGTTCTTC
TRBJ2-1,once,TRBD1,TRBV28,CASSFDRGTSYNEQFF,TGTGCCAGCAGTTTCGACAGGGGCACCTCCTACAATGAGCAGTTCTTC
TRBJ1-1,.,TRBD1,TRBV29-1,CSVDRDLTEAFF,TGCAGCGTCGACAGGGACCTCACTGAAGCTTTCTTT
TRBJ1-1,.,.,TRBV27,CASRLGDTEAFF,TGTGCCAGCAGGCTGGGGGACACTGAAGCTTTCTTT
TRBJ2-7,.,.,TRBV27,CASSPRTNSYEQYF,TGTGCCAGCAGTCCAAGGACCAACTCCTACGAGCAGTACTTC
TRBJ1-1,.,.,TRBV6-1,CASTWVLRVNTEAFF,TGTGCCAGCACATGGGTATTGAGGGTGAACACTGAAGCTTTCTTT
TRBJ2-7,.,TRBD2,TRBV30,CAWSLAGGLEQYF,TGTGCCTGGAGTCTAGCGGGAGGCCTCGAGCAGTACTTC
TRBJ1-2,.,.,TRBV6-5,CASSYDQGHYGYTF,TGTGCCAGCAGTTACGACCAAGGGCACTATGGCTACACCTTC
TRBJ2-1,.,TRBD2,TRBV11-2,CASSQGLGGYNEQFF,TGTGCCAGCAGCCAGGGACTAGGGGGCTACAATGAGCAGTTCTTC
TRBJ1-3,.,.,TRBV9,CASSVDSRNTIYF,TGTGCCAGCAGCGTTGACTCTCGAAACACCATATATTTT
TRBJ1-2,.,TRBD1,TRBV5-1,CASSERQGSYTF,TGCGCCAGCAGCGAGAGACAGGGTAGCTACACCTTC
TRBJ2-1,.,.,TRBV11-3,CASSLLSNGPTYNEQFF,TGTGCCAGCAGCTTACTATCCAATGGCCCGACATACAATGAGCAGTTCTTC
TRBJ2-7,.,.,TRBV7-6,CASSSGSHEQYF,TGTGCCAGCAGCTCCGGGAGCCACGAGCAGTACTTC
TRBJ2-7,.,.,TRBV30,CAWSVSPYEQYF,TGTGCCTGGAGTGTAAGTCCCTACGAGCAGTACTTC
TRBJ2-1,.,TRBD2,TRBV7-2,CASSLDSGGYNEQFF,TGTGCCAGCAGCTTAGATAGCGGGGGTTACAATGAGCAGTTCTTC
TRBJ2-7,.,.,TRBV11-3,CASSLDISSYEQYF,TGTGCCAGCAGCTTAGATATAAGCTCCTACGAGCAGTACTTC
TRBJ1-1,.,.,TRBV21-1,CASSPQGQGGTEAFF,TGTGCCAGCAGCCCCCAAGGACAGGGGGGGACTGAAGCTTTCTTT
TRBJ2-2,.,TRBD1,TRBV29-1,CSVGGQYTGELFF,TGCAGCGTTGGGGGACAGTACACCGGGGAGCTGTTTTTT
TRBJ1-5,.,.,TRBV28,CASSPIAVGDQPQHF,TGTGCCAGCAGCCCGATAGCAGTCGGGGATCAGCCCCAGCATTTT
TRBJ2-7,.,.,TRBV10-3,CASLGKQTYEQYF,TGTGCCAGTTTGGGCAAACAAACCTACGAGCAGTACTTC
TRBJ2-3,.,TRBD2,TRBV9,CASSVDAGGRTDTQYF,TGTGCCAGCAGCGTAGACGCGGGAGGGCGCACAGATACGCAGTATTTT
TRBJ1-3,few,.,TRBV7-6,CASSDLYTGSGNTIYF,TGTGCCAGCAGCGACTTATACACGGGATCCGGAAACACCATATATTTT
TRBJ2-1,.,TRBD2,TRBV27,CASSLAVSSGRTYEQFF,TGTGCCAGCAGTTTAGCCGTTTCTAGCGGGAGGACCTATGAGCAGTTCTTC
TRBJ2-7,.,.,TRBV10-1,CASSHCGPGAKEQYF,TGCGCCAGCAGTCACTGCGGCCCGGGAGCTAAGGAGCAGTACTTC
TRBJ2-7,.,.,TRBV5-4,CASSLVGTPSSEQYF,TGTGCCAGCAGCTTGGTAGGGACCCCTAGCTCCGAGCAGTACTTC
TRBJ2-7,.,TRBD1,TRBV6-1,CASSAELLRDRGLQQYF,TGTGCCAGCAGTGCGGAGCTGCTCCGGGACAGGGGGCTTCAGCAGTACTTC
TRBJ2-7,.,TRBD2,TRBV29-1,CSAGTSGSYEQYF,TGCAGCGCCGGGACTAGCGGGAGTTACGAGCAGTACTTC
TRBJ1-1,once,.,TRBV2,CASSVRDGVNTEAFF,TGTGCCAGCAGTGTGAGGGATGGAGTGAACACTGAAGCTTTCTTT
TRBJ2-1,.,.,TRBV5-4,CASSLIGDNEQFF,TGTGCCAGCAGCTTGATCGGGGACAATGAGCAGTTCTTC
TRBJ2-1,.,TRBD2,TRBV5-1,CASSQVGGRANEQFF,TGCGCCAGCAGCCAGGTGGGCGGGAGGGCCAATGAGCAGTTCTTC